This T cell receptor beta chain was obtained from a study of T cells expressing NK-cell markers. At the level of the study: HCMV seropositivity characterized most of the eight sequenced donors, and seronegativity one.

Germline lookup yields CDR1 LGHNA and CDR2 YSLEER. The CDR3 sequence is 16 residues long. The cDNA for TCR beta came from 5'RACE template switching with UMIs. No DNA is given; TCRdb re-called the 5' RACE reads and lists each CDR3 protein once. Here the sample table reports about 260,000 distinct CDR3 sequences. Sequencing was done on a sample of blood T cells: a sorted CD56 or NKG2C T cell subset, CD4+ or CD8+ T cells, or bulk PBMC T cells (not recorded which). The sequence was obtained from a man aged 18 to 30 in good health. The J gene is TRBJ2-3, the V gene TRBV4-3; the TRBD2 assignment by TCRdb is unverifiable without DNA. This CDR3 reads CASSQGAGVGSDTQYF.